The 22 T cell receptor beta chains below all came from one sample that was sequenced in a study of beta chain features in type 1 diabetes. What was sequenced were expressed TCRB transcripts, since all of the isolated RNA had been reverse transcribed. The repertoire was sequenced with immunoSEQ multiplex PCR; TCRdb's copy has only in-frame clones and lacks some. The sample lists over 700,000 clones, about a sixth occurring once. The sequencing input was naive CD4+ T cells from blood. The receptor source for this set is a woman aged 18-35 years in good health.

This clone occurred a few times. The chain couples TRBV7-9 to TRBJ2-1; no reliable D call. CDR3 length equals 12 residues. Per the germline V gene, CDR1 is SEHNR and CDR2 is FQNEAQ (reference sequence). V was trimmed by 4 bases and J by 3 bases, leaving 4 bases between them. The CDR3 reads CASSSVYNEQFF. The CDR3 DNA is TGTGCCAGCAGCTCCGTCTACAATGAGCAGTTCTTC. The full variable domain, in which reference TRBV7-9 and TRBJ2-1 provide the parts outside the CDR3, is DTGVSQNPRHKITKRGQNVTFRCDPISEHNRLYWYRQTLGQGPEFLTYFQNEAQLEKSRLLSDRFSAERPKGSFSTLEIQRTEQGDSAMYLCASSSVYNEQFFGPGTRLTVL.

This clone has only a few counts. The chain couples TRBV10-3 to TRBJ1-4, with D maybe TRBD1 (5 bases). The CDR3 consists of 15 residues. Germline assignment: CDR1 ENHRY and CDR2 SYGVKD. With 6 bases removed from V and 8 bases from J, the gap between germline ends came to 19 bases. The CDR3 spells CAIRDFGQGREKLFF. The CDR3 DNA sequence: TGTGCCATCAGAGATTTCGGACAAGGACGAGAAAAACTGTTTTTT.

This clone was detected a few times. The gene calls are TRBV5-1 and TRBJ2-5; D is tentatively TRBD1 or TRBD2 (5 bases each). Germline CDR1 and CDR2: SGHRS and YFSETQ. V lost 5 bases to trimming and J lost 2 bases, with 13 bases between them. This CDR3 region has 14 residues. The CDR3 spells CASRNRDGQETQYF. The DNA for the CDR3 is TGCGCCAGCAGGAACCGGGACGGACAAGAGACCCAGTACTTC.

This clone was recorded a few times. The V call is TRBV2, the J call TRBJ2-2, with TRBD2 matching 9 bases. The CDR3 length is 16 residues. Unmatched junction bases numbered 5, after V lost 5 bases and J lost 1 base. Per the germline V gene, CDR1 is SNHLY and CDR2 is FYNNEI. The CDR3 spells CASSLTSGLNTGELFF. The CDR3 nucleotides are TGTGCCAGCAGTCTTACTAGCGGGCTGAACACCGGGGAGCTGTTTTTT.

The table lists this clone with a few counts. Since a much larger clone is just one base distant, this may be a read error. This same CDR3 is encoded by further DNA sequences in the sample. CDR3 in amino acids: CASSLNNEQFF. In nucleotides, the CDR3 is TGTGCCAGCAGCTTAAACAATGAGCAGTTCTTC. The chain joins TRBV5-6 to TRBJ2-1; no reliable D call. Germline loops: CDR1 SGHDT, CDR2 YYEEEE. The CDR3 runs 11 residues. V was cut by 2 bases and J by 5 bases, with 2 bases left in between.

J is TRBJ2-5 and V is TRBV7-9, with 7 bases aligning to TRBD2. Germline V CDR1 and CDR2: SEHNR, FQNEAQ (reference sequence). Trimming at V came to 5 bases and at J to 5 bases, leaving 8 bases not matched to a gene. The CDR3 spans 14 residues. CDR3 coding DNA: TGTGCCAGCAGCACAGCGGGAATCGGTGAGACCCAGTACTTC. Its protein product is CASSTAGIGETQYF.

This clone has just a few counts. This rearrangement joins TRBV4-3 to TRBJ2-2, with no clear D. The length of the CDR3 is 14 residues. Trimming took 6 bases from V and 8 from J, leaving 16 bases between them. Germline V gene lookup returns CDR1 LGHNA and CDR2 YSLEER. The CDR3 protein is CASRLRPVVGELFF. CDR3 bases: TGCGCCAGCAGACTTAGGCCGGTAGTTGGGGAGCTGTTTTTT.

This clone is a singleton in its sample. The chain combines TRBV27 with TRBJ2-6, with 10 bases fitting TRBD1. CDR1 is MNHEY and CDR2 is SMNVEV in the germline V gene (reference sequence). This CDR3 region has 19 residues. V dropped 5 bases and J dropped 1; count of bases not matched to a gene: 11. DNA of the CDR3: TGTGCCAGCAGTCAATGGGACAGGGGTTCCCGGTCTGGGGCCAACGTCCTGACTTTC. Translated, it gives CASSQWDRGSRSGANVLTF.

This clone has a handful of counts. The CDR3 nucleotides read TGTGCCAGCAGTGAAAGGGGGCTTGAAGCTTTCTTT. It translates to CASSERGLEAFF. This chain links TRBV2 with TRBJ1-1, with TRBD1 matching over 7 bases. The germline V gene has CDR1 SNHLY and CDR2 FYNNEI. Losses at the gene ends were 2 bases for V and 7 bases for J; bases not matched to a gene: 1. The CDR3 has 12 amino acids.

V and J are TRBV9 and TRBJ2-5, with 8 bases fitting TRBD2. CDR3 length equals 14 residues. Trimming removed 3 bases from V and 1 base from J; junction bases left unmatched: 2. The germline gives CDR1 SGDLS, CDR2 YYNGEE. CDR3 amino acids: CASSDTSGQETQYF. The CDR3 coding sequence is TGTGCCAGCAGCGACACTAGCGGCCAAGAGACCCAGTACTTC.

This clone was detected once. This chain uses TRBV7-2 with TRBJ2-7; 7 bases agree with TRBD2. Germline lookup yields CDR1 SGHTA and CDR2 FQGNSA. The CDR3 consists of 14 residues. V dropped 5 bases and J dropped 3; count of bases not matched to a gene: 7. CDR3 sequence reads: CASSLLAGNYEQYF. The CDR3 DNA is TGTGCCAGCAGCCTATTAGCGGGCAACTACGAGCAGTACTTC.

This clone was seen more than once but under ten times. This chain joins TRBV4-2 and TRBJ1-2; weak D call: TRBD1 (6 bases). V lost 4 bases, J lost 4 bases, and 22 bases lay in between. The CDR3 loop spans 17 amino acids. CDR1 and CDR2 from the germline V gene are LGHNA and YNFKEQ. The DNA for the CDR3 is TGTGCCAGCAGCCTGGGGGAAACGAGGGGGAATGTCTATGGCTACACCTTC. Translating it yields CASSLGETRGNVYGYTF.

This clone was observed a few times. The chain uses TRBV29-1 and TRBJ1-3, with 7 bases that match TRBD1. Trimming took 4 bases from V and 0 from J; bases not matched to a gene: 6. The germline V gene encodes CDR1 SQVTM and CDR2 ANQGSEA. CDR3 length equals 15 residues. The CDR3 protein is CSVGGTANSGNTIYF. The CDR3 DNA reads as TGCAGCGTTGGGGGGACAGCCAACTCTGGAAACACCATATATTTT.

The chain combines TRBV10-3 with TRBJ2-3; no clear D gene. V gave up 3 bases and J gave up 4 bases, with 5 bases separating them. CDR1 is ENHRY and CDR2 is SYGVKD in the germline V gene. This CDR3 contains 12 residues. The CDR3 DNA is TGTGCCATCAGTGACCCCCCAGATACGCAGTATTTT. It encodes CAISDPPDTQYF.

The chain couples TRBV7-2 to TRBJ2-1, with 7 bases matching TRBD2. V was pared by 2 bases and J by 7 bases, with 11 bases of the junction left unmatched. The germline V gene encodes CDR1 SGHTA and CDR2 FQGNSA. This CDR3 comprises 16 residues. The CDR3, as DNA: TGTGCCAGCAGCTTAAGGGAGGGTGATGGCGGAAATGAGCAGTTCTTC. Residues: CASSLREGDGGNEQFF.

This clone was counted a few times. This chain links TRBV10-3 with TRBJ2-5; TRBD2 might be the D (5 bases). CDR1 ENHRY and CDR2 SYGVKD come from the germline V gene. CDR3 length equals 14 residues. V was shortened by 6 bases and J by 2 bases, with 13 bases between the two germline ends. CDR3 amino acids: CAISINSGQETQYF. DNA for the CDR3: TGTGCCATCAGCATTAACAGCGGACAAGAGACCCAGTACTTC.

The V call is TRBV5-1, the J call TRBJ1-1; 11 bases fit TRBD1. CDR3 length equals 19 residues. Germline loops: CDR1 SGHRS, CDR2 YFSETQ. Germline trimming cut 0 bases from V and 1 base from J; bases unmatched to any gene: 11. CDR3 nucleotide sequence: TGCGCCAGCAGCTTGGGGACAGGGGGCGTTCGTCGTAGGAACACTGAAGCTTTCTTT. Translating gives CASSLGTGGVRRRNTEAFF. Based on the CDR3 plus reference TRBV5-1 and TRBJ1-1, the full variable domain is KAGVTQTPRYLIKTRGQQVTLSCSPISGHRSVSWYQQTPGQGLQFLFEYFSETQRNKGNFPGRFSGRQFSNSRSEMNVSTLELGDSALYLCASSLGTGGVRRRNTEAFFGQGTRLTVV.

This clone was seen more than once but under ten times. The rearrangement links TRBV5-4 to TRBJ2-3; 9 bases are a match to TRBD2. The germline CDR1 and CDR2 sequences are SGHNT and YYREEE (reference sequence). The CDR3 sequence is 16 residues long. V shed 1 base, J shed 1 base, and the junction held 4 bases outside the gene matches. The DNA of the CDR3 is TGTGCCAGCAGCTTGACTAGCGGGCTGGGCACAGATACGCAGTATTTT. Its translation is CASSLTSGLGTDTQYF.

This chain uses TRBV29-1 with TRBJ2-7, with D tentatively TRBD1 (7 bases). This CDR3 is built from 13 residues. From germline, CDR1 is SQVTM and CDR2 ANQGSEA. V lost 5 bases, J lost 6 bases, and 17 bases lay in between. CDR3 protein: CSVRVGGGSEQYF. The DNA of the CDR3 is TGCAGCGTTAGGGTCGGAGGGGGCAGCGAGCAGTACTTC.

This clone was counted between two and nine times. The CDR3 DNA is TGTGCCAGCTCACCTGAGGTTATTGAAGCTTTCTTT. Protein product: CASSPEVIEAFF. This chain joins TRBV18 and TRBJ1-1; no definite D call. The germline gives CDR1 KGHSH, CDR2 LQKENI. Trimming removed 3 bases at V and 7 bases at J, with 9 bases between. The CDR3 contains 12 residues.

This clone has more than one count but fewer than ten. V usage is TRBV7-9 and J usage is TRBJ1-3; D is possibly TRBD1 (6 bases). CDR1 and CDR2 (germline): SEHNR, FQNEAQ (reference sequence). The CDR3 contains 15 residues. Between the trimmed V and J ends, which lost 1 base and 2 bases, there was a span of 9 bases. CDR3 coding DNA: TGTGCCAGCAGCTTAGTTTCAGGGGCTGGAAACACCATATATTTT. Protein: CASSLVSGAGNTIYF.

In this sample, this clone turned up a few times. This chain links TRBV10-3 with TRBJ2-5; 11 bases agree with TRBD1. V shed 2 bases and J 4 bases; nucleotides not matched to a gene: 3. Germline CDR1 reads ENHRY; CDR2 reads SYGVKD. This CDR3 spans 15 amino acids. The CDR3 reads CAISEGQGARETQYF. DNA for the CDR3: TGTGCCATCAGTGAGGGACAGGGGGCGAGAGAGACCCAGTACTTC.